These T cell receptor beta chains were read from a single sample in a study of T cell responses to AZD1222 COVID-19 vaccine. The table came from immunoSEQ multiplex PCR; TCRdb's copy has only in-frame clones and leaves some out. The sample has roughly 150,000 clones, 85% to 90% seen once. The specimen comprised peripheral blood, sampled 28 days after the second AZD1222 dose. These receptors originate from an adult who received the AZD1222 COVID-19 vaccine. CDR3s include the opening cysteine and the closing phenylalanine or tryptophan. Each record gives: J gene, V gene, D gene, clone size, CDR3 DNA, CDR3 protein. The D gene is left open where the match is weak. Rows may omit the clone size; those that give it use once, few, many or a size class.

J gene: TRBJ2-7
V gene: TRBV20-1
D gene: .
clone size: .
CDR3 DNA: TGCAGTGCTAGGGGGTACGAGCAGTACTTC
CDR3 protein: CSARGYEQYF

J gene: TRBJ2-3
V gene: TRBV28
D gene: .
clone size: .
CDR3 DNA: TGTGCCAGCAGTTACTCGACGGGGCGCGGCACAGATACGCAGTATTTT
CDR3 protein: CASSYSTGRGTDTQYF

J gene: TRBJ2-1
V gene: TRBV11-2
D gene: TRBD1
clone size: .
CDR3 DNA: TGTGCCAGCAGCGGACTGGGACAGATGCTGGAGCAGTTCTTC
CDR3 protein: CASSGLGQMLEQFF

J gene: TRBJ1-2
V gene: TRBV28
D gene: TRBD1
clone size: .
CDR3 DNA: TGTGCCAGCAGCCGGGACAGGGCTCCGGGCTACACCTTC
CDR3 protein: CASSRDRAPGYTF

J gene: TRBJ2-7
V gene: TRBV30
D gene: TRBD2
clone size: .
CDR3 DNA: TGTGCCGTTGGGGAGGGAACCTACGAGCAGTACTTC
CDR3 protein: CAVGEGTYEQYF

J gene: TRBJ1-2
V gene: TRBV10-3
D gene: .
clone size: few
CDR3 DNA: TGTGCCATCAGTGAGTCCCACCCTGGTTTAACAGGGATGAACTATGGCTACACCTTC
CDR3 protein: CAISESHPGLTGMNYGYTF

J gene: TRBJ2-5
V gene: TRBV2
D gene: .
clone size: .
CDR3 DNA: TGTGCCAGCGTACAGGTGGAGACCCAGTACTTC
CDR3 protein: CASVQVETQYF

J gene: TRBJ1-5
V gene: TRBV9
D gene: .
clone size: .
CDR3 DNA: TGTGCCAGCAGCCAAGTCGGCAGCCCGGAGCAGCCCCAGCATTTT
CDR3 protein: CASSQVGSPEQPQHF

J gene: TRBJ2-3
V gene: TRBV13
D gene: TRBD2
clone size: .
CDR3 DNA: TGTGCCAGCAGCAAGAGCGGGAAGGGAGGAGGCACAGATACGCAGTATTTT
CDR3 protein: CASSKSGKGGGTDTQYF

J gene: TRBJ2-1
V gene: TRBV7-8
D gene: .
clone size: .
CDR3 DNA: TGTGCCAGCAGCCCCGAAGGGACATCTCTTGGGGTTGAGCAGTTCTTC
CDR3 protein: CASSPEGTSLGVEQFF

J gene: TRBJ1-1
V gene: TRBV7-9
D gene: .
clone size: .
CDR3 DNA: TGTGCCAGCAGCCCTACCTTGGGTACTGAAGCTTTCTTT
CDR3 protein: CASSPTLGTEAFF

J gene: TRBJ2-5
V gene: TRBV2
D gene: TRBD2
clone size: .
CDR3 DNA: TGTGCCAGCAGTAACCGCCCGGGGGGGCAGGAGACCCAGTACTTC
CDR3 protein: CASSNRPGGQETQYF

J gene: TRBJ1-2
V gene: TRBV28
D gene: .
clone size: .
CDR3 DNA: TGTGCCAGCAGTTTATCGGGGGTTCTGTATGGCTACACCTTC
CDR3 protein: CASSLSGVLYGYTF

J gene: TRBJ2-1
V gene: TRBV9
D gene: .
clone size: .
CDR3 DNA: TGTGCCAGCAGCGCCGTTGGGGGTAGAGGCAATGAGCAGTTCTTC
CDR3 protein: CASSAVGGRGNEQFF

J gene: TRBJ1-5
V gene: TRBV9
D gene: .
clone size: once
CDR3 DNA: TGTGCCAGCAACAAGAGCAATCAGCCCCAGCATTTT
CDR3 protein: CASNKSNQPQHF

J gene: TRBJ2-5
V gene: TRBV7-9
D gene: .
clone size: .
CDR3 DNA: TGTGCCAGCAGCTTTGAGACCCAGTACTTC
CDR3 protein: CASSFETQYF

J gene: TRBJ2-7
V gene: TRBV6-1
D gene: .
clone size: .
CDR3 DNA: TGTGCCAGCAGTGAAATCAACGAGCAGTACTTC
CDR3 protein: CASSEINEQYF

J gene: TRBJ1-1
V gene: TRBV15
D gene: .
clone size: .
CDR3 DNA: TGTGCCACCAGCAGAGATGGTTGGGGCGCTAATGACACTGAAGCTTTCTTT
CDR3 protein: CATSRDGWGANDTEAFF

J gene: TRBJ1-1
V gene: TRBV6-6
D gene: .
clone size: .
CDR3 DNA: TGTGCCAGCAAGGGACACCTCAGGAACACTGAAGCTTTCTTT
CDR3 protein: CASKGHLRNTEAFF

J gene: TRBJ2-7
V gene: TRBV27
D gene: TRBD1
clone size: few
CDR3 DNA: TGTGCCAGCAGTAACAGGGGGCTCGACGAGCAGTACTTC
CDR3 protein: CASSNRGLDEQYF

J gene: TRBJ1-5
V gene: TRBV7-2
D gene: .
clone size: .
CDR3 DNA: TGTGCCAGCAGCTTAGGACCGCTTAGCCAGCCCCAGCATTTT
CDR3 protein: CASSLGPLSQPQHF